This TCR beta chain came from a study of T cell repertoires in cytomegalovirus infection. Overall study: Public TCR beta signatures were indicative of both CMV infection and a matching HLA type.

Whole-study findings and limits: HLA-C-restricted CMV-specific TCR beta clonotypes were dominant in the ex vivo response. Individuals carrying CMV plus the relevant HLA were identified by cumulative frequency of public TCR beta families.

In this sample, this clonotype turned up many times. What it recognizes is unknown. The CDR3 totals 15 residues. The germline V gene has CDR1 SGHTA and CDR2 FQGNSA. V gave up 2 bases and J gave up 0 bases; unmatched junction bases: 4. MiXCR, run by TCRdb on the reads, gives a single entry per CDR3 protein. The profile shows more than 650,000 distinct CDR3 sequences, 35% to 45% of them singletons. The sequence came from a human donor in good health (CMV status not recorded). Some clones in this sample may be carry-over from other donors' samples. V and J are TRBV7-2 and TRBJ2-7; 7 nucleotides agree with TRBD2. The material sequenced was PBMCs. The CDR3 here is CASSLMGLHSYEQYF. CDR3 in DNA: TGTGCCAGCAGCTTAATGGGACTACACTCCTACGAGCAGTACTTC.